The T cell receptor beta chain under discussion was sequenced for a study of cytomegalovirus exposure and HLA in healthy donors. The wider study: Among the 400 or so donors who were genotyped, about 86% fell in the genetic ancestry cluster that is associated with self-reported Caucasian donors.

Study findings and constraints: High specificity and sensitivity for cytomegalovirus status were reported for the classifier. DRB1 had the most TCR associations and HLA-C the fewest, a later analysis found, with rates varying by HLA locus. TRBV6-2, TRBV6-3 and some other V segments were unresolvable in 87-base-pair reads.

In the case of this clone: As yet, its antigen is unknown.

In germline, CDR1 is MDHEN, CDR2 SYDVKM. The V end lost 4 bases, the J end lost 7 bases, and 13 bases lay between the germline ends. The CDR3 has 13 amino acids. PCR was performed using 60 Vbeta and 13 Jbeta primers. The protocol was immunoSEQ multiplex PCR, while the TCRdb copy is restricted to in-frame clones and leaves out a portion. The data show 150,000 to 200,000 clones, with about 82% seen just once and about 2.4% held by the top ten. The sequence was collected from a male donor in good health and CMV-seronegative. The chain has TRBV28 and TRBJ1-1; D perhaps matches TRBD1 (5 bases). The sample comprised PBMCs. In nucleotides, the CDR3 is TGTGCCAGCAGTTCTTCAGGGAGGAGTGAAGCTTTCTTT. The encoded protein is CASSSSGRSEAFF.